This TCR beta chain was identified during a study of T cells in Graves' hyperthyroidism and ophthalmopathy. The overall study: Upon initial diagnosis and before any treatment, peripheral blood was collected.

Study-level results: Most thyroid-expanded clonotypes above 0.001 were also found in blood.

The PBMCs studied were ones that came from 10 ml fresh peripheral blood. In its sample, this clonotype was seen many times. Its target is not known. What was amplified from RNA transcripts were TCR beta CDR3 regions. Initially, a first-round RT-PCR of the TCR CDR3 employed the HTBI primer set. TCRdb re-called the multiplex PCR reads through MiXCR, storing one row per CDR3 protein. The sample yields a few hundred thousand distinct CDR3 sequences, 15% to 17% seen once. Trimming at V came to 6 bases and at J to 1 base, leaving 18 bases not matched to a gene. The CDR3 spans 19 residues. The germline V gene has CDR1 SQVTM and CDR2 ANQGSEA.

The rearrangement links TRBV29-1 to TRBJ2-3; 11 bases are a match to TRBD1. The specimen was blood. The TCR comes from a woman aged 30 to 39 with Graves' hyperthyroidism. Here the CDR3 reads CSVADEDRGLIQRTDTQYF. The DNA of the CDR3 is TGCAGCGTCGCCGACGAGGACAGGGGGCTAATCCAACGCACAGATACGCAGTATTTT.